This record covers a single TCR beta chain. V lost 5 bases, J lost 4 bases, and 14 bases lay in between. The germline V gene encodes CDR1 LNHDA and CDR2 SQIVND (reference sequence). This CDR3 has 14 residues. The protocol was immunoSEQ multiplex PCR, while the TCRdb copy is restricted to in-frame clones and leaves out a portion. This table has over 100,000 clones, 75% to 95% appearing once. These data come from a study of OX40 agonist ivuxolimab in advanced cancers. Turning to the study itself: Cancers in dose escalation were hepatocellular, melanoma, renal cell and head and neck.

The material sequenced was CD4+ or CD8+ T cells sorted from blood, taken in a trial of the OX40 agonist ivuxolimab. The clonotype comes from an adult with an advanced solid tumor such as melanoma, head and neck, liver or kidney cancer. The chain carries TRBV19 and TRBJ1-1; weak D call: TRBD1 (6 bases). CDR3 residues: CASSLRGAGTEAFF. As DNA, the CDR3 is TGTGCCAGTAGTCTAAGGGGGGCAGGCACTGAAGCTTTCTTT.